This T cell receptor (beta chain) was recorded in a study of early T cells in non-severe SARS-CoV-2 infection (TCRdb year 2021). About the full investigation: Because TCR sequencing relied on bulk RNA taken from unsorted whole blood, pairing of alpha and beta chains was not possible. Study-level results and caveats: Matching against VDJdb was skewed toward anti-spike CD8 responses, likely underestimated virus-specific expansions, and missed private and CD4 specificities.

The receptor library was made with 5' RACE. The instrument was a NextSeq 500. The TCR library protocol attached unique molecular identifiers to individual cDNA molecules to correct for sequencing error and PCR bias. Both TCR alpha and beta chains were sequenced, and tight co-correlation was observed between alpha and beta sequence abundances in each sample. On the authors' methods: Decombinator V4 was used to perform V gene, J gene and CDR3 annotation of TCR sequences. Expanded TCRs were defined as changing significantly between any two time points under a Poisson model with p below 0.0001. TCR abundances were normalised to the total number of TCRs sequenced per sample and expressed as counts per million. TRAV1-2 paired with TRAJ12, TRAJ20 or TRAJ33 defined MAIT TCRs, while TRAV10 paired with TRAJ18 defined iNKT TCRs. VDJdb, accessed on 1 November 2021, was searched for TCRs annotated for CMV, EBV and SARS-CoV-2, and TCRs annotated for more than one antigen were excluded. TCRdb passed the public sequencing reads through fastp at Q25 and MiXCR, retaining productive beta sequences. Merged by CDR3 protein, the rows form single entries marked with the most common genes and DNA. The V and J calls and clone size are TCRdb's, not the authors'. The sample table contains tens of thousands of distinct CDR3 sequences; only one count was recorded for 9.5% to 15% of them. Roughly 4.5% of the sample is taken by the ten largest.

This was a case-control study nested in a cohort of healthcare workers in London, UK, who had nasopharyngeal swab PCR tests and blood samples taken every week. Between 23 and 31 March 2020, the week of the UK lockdown, healthcare workers were enrolled and then followed up weekly for as long as 16 weeks. Between the V and J ends, shortened by 1 base and 4 bases respectively, the junction contains 15 bases. From its cysteine to its phenylalanine, the CDR3 spans 15 amino acids. The DNA shown is the 45-base CDR3, in frame from base 1. The germline V gene supplies CDR1 SQVTM and CDR2 ANQGSEA. There are a few counts of this clonotype. The specificity of this receptor is unknown. Per-nucleotide qualities are absent, and no much larger clonotype sits a single base away.

This chain is built from TRBV29-1 and TRBJ2-3, with the D gene possibly TRBD1 or TRBD2, each one fitting 5 bases. The sample taken for sequencing was whole blood. This TCR was recovered from an adult who was a healthcare worker with PCR-confirmed SARS-CoV-2 infection or an uninfected control (not recorded which). The sequenced DNA: TGCAGCGTTGAAGCGGGACGAAGTTTTGCAGATACGCAGTATTTT. Its coded protein is CSVEAGRSFADTQYF.